Listed here are 8 T cell receptor beta chains from one sample, sequenced in a study of cytomegalovirus exposure and HLA in healthy donors. Primers for the PCR totalled 60 Vbeta and 13 Jbeta. Generated by immunoSEQ multiplex PCR, the TCRdb table keeps only in-frame clones and is missing some. The repertoire holds 150,000 or so clones, with approximately 84% as singletons. Sequenced input: PBMCs. These receptors all stem from a man in his fifties or sixties in good health and CMV-seropositive.

This chain connects TRBV28 to TRBJ2-1; 8 nucleotides line up with TRBD2. This CDR3 region has 16 residues. V gave up 10 bases and J gave up 6 bases; unmatched junction bases: 17. CDR1 is MDHEN and CDR2 is SYDVKM in the germline V gene. The CDR3 DNA follows: TGTGCCACCTTATCTTTAGCGGGGAGGGGGATCAATGAGCAGTTCTTC. It encodes CATLSLAGRGINEQFF. Based on the CDR3 plus reference TRBV28 and TRBJ2-1, the full variable domain is DVKVTQSSRYLVKRTGEKVFLECVQDMDHENMFWYRQDPGLGLRLIYFSYDVKMKEKGDIPEGYSVSREKKERFSLILESASTNQTSMYLCATLSLAGRGINEQFFGPGTRLTVL.

V usage is TRBV7-2 and J usage is TRBJ1-5, with unresolved D. Trimming took 1 base from V and 6 from J, leaving 13 bases between them. The CDR3 runs to 15 residues. In germline, CDR1 is SGHTA, CDR2 FQGNSA. Here the CDR3 reads CASSLGHQTLQPQHF. The CDR3 region has the DNA TGTGCCAGCAGCTTAGGACACCAGACGCTTCAGCCCCAGCATTTT. The whole variable domain, filled in from reference TRBV7-2 and TRBJ1-5, reads GAGVSQSPSNKVTEKGKDVELRCDPISGHTALYWYRQSLGQGLEFLIYFQGNSAPDKSGLPSDRFSAERTGGSVSTLTIQRTQQEDSAVYLCASSLGHQTLQPQHFGDGTRLSIL.

Notes on this clone: The junction shows a germline mismatch at one end, possibly a read error. J is TRBJ1-3 and V is TRBV7-9, with no clear D. Germline-derived CDR1 and CDR2 are SEHNR and FQNEAQ (reference sequence). This CDR3 region has 12 residues. The CDR3 DNA reads as TGTGCCAGCAGCCCAGGAACTGCGGGCTCAGTTTTT. The encoded protein is CASSPGTAGSVF.

This chain connects TRBV2 to TRBJ2-3, with D perhaps TRBD2 (6 bases). This CDR3 comprises 17 residues. Germline values: CDR1 SNHLY, CDR2 FYNNEI. V lost 6 bases and J 5 bases, leaving 24 bases between the germline ends. CDR3 nucleotides: TGTGCCAGCAGAGACCTTTCGGTGCGGGGTGAGAGAGATACGCAGTATTTT. Amino acid sequence: CASRDLSVRGERDTQYF.

The chain joins TRBV4-1 to TRBJ2-3, with D possibly matching TRBD1 (7 bases). V was cut by 4 bases and J by 6 bases, with 23 bases left in between. Germline lookup yields CDR1 MGHRA and CDR2 YSYEKL. The CDR3 is 17 amino acids. The CDR3 here is CASSRQEGRGVVDTQYF. CDR3 DNA: TGCGCCAGCAGCCGCCAGGAGGGCAGGGGGGTTGTTGATACGCAGTATTTT.

The gene calls are TRBV18 and TRBJ1-1; 9 bases match TRBD1. The germline CDR1 and CDR2 sequences are KGHSH and LQKENI. The CDR3 runs 15 residues. With 7 bases clipped from V and 5 bases from J, the junction kept 11 bases outside the gene matches. CDR3 bases: TGTGCCAGCTTCCGACCGGGACAGGGTGGGACTGAAGCTTTCTTT. Protein: CASFRPGQGGTEAFF.

This chain joins TRBV18 and TRBJ2-3; D not resolved. Germline V CDR1 and CDR2: KGHSH, LQKENI. The CDR3 runs to 11 residues. The V end lost 6 bases, the J end lost 3 bases, and 4 bases lay between the germline ends. In DNA form, the CDR3 reads TGTGCCAGCTCCCCTACAGATACGCAGTATTTT. Residues: CASSPTDTQYF.

The chain uses TRBV5-1 and TRBJ2-1; a weak D match, TRBD2 (5 bases). The CDR3 runs to 16 residues. Trimming removed 4 bases from V and 0 bases from J, with 14 bases in between. The germline gives CDR1 SGHRS, CDR2 YFSETQ. Here the CDR3 reads CASSLWTASSYNEQFF. CDR3 nucleotides: TGCGCCAGCAGCCTTTGGACTGCCAGCTCCTACAATGAGCAGTTCTTC.